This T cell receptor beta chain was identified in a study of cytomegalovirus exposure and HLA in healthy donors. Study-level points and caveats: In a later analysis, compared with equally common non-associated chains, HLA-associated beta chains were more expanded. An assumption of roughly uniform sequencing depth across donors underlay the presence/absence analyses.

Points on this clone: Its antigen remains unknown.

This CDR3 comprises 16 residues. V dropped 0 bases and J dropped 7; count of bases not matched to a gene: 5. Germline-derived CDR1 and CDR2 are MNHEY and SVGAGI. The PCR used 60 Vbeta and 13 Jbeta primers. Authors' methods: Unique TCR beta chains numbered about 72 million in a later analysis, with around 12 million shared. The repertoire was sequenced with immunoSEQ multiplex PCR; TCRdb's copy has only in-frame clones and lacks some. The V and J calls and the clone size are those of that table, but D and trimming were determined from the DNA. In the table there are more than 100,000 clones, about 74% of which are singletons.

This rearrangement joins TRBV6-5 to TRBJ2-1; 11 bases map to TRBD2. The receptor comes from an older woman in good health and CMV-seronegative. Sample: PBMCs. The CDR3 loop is CASSYSILAGVNEQFF. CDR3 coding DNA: TGTGCCAGCAGTTACTCGATACTAGCGGGAGTAAATGAGCAGTTCTTC.